The following is a TCR beta chain sequence with its context. Its specificity is unknown. This record comes from a study of cytomegalovirus exposure and HLA in healthy donors. Study-level findings and limits: Rates of TCR association differed by HLA locus in a later analysis, with DRB1 highest and HLA-C lowest. 87-base-pair reads could not separate some V segments, including TRBV6-2 and TRBV6-3. According to a later analysis, donors in an Asian-associated ancestry cluster reportedly had fewer N-insertions than the roughly 640-donor mean.

The CDR3 spans 17 residues. The V gene's germline CDR1 is LNHDA and CDR2 SQIVND (reference sequence). Trimming took 6 bases from V and 1 from J; bases not matched to a gene: 9. PCR employed 60 Vbeta and 13 Jbeta primers. Measured with immunoSEQ multiplex PCR; TCRdb has only the in-frame clones, and not every one. The specimen's table records 200,000 to 250,000 clones. This TCR was sampled from a woman in her 30s in good health and CMV-seropositive. The sequencing sample was made of PBMCs. The chain has TRBV19 and TRBJ2-6; 7 bases align to TRBD1. CDR3 residues: CASRDKGQRSGANVLTF. The CDR3 nucleotides read TGTGCCAGTAGGGATAAGGGACAGAGATCTGGGGCCAACGTCCTGACTTTC.